These 8 T cell receptor beta chains were all obtained from the same sample, sequenced in a study of human T cells and chemical hapten exposure. Described time point: pre-sensitization, week 0. Treatment noted: therapeutic diphenylcyclopropenone sensitization with weekly scalp DPC. In TCRdb, the RACE reads were re-called with MiXCR into one record per CDR3 protein. The sample lists 250,000 or so distinct CDR3 sequences, about 7.7% occurring once. This sample comprised whole blood, obtained in connection with sensitization to the hapten diphenylcyclopropenone (DPC). The receptor source for this set is a man younger than 30 with alopecia areata. Some clones in this sample may be carry-over from other donors' samples.

This clonotype was seen repeatedly, ten times or more. This chain joins TRBV20-1 and TRBJ1-5; a weak D match, TRBD1 (5 bases). The CDR3 is 16 amino acids. Trimming left V 1 base short and J 6 bases short, with 19 bases between. Germline V gene data show CDR1 as DFQATT and CDR2 as SNEGSKA (reference sequence). CDR3 in amino acids: CSARGVGPGTGQPQHF. CDR3 coding DNA: TGCAGTGCTAGAGGGGTCGGCCCGGGGACGGGTCAGCCCCAGCATTTT.

J is TRBJ1-5 and V is TRBV2; possibly TRBD1 for D (6 bases). The CDR3 loop spans 15 amino acids. Per germline, CDR1 SNHLY and CDR2 FYNNEI. With 4 bases removed from V and 4 bases from J, the gap between germline ends came to 14 bases. CDR3 in amino acids: CASSGGQGVNQPQHF. CDR3 sequence (DNA): TGTGCCAGCAGTGGGGGGCAGGGCGTGAATCAGCCCCAGCATTTT.

The genes are TRBV5-1 and TRBJ2-1, with D tentatively TRBD1 or TRBD2 (5 bases each). This CDR3 contains 17 residues. V was cut by 3 bases and J by 0 bases, with 16 bases left in between. CDR1 is SGHRS, CDR2 YFSETQ, per germline. The CDR3, as DNA: TGCGCCAGCAGCTGGGTAGGGACGCGTAGCTCCTACAATGAGCAGTTCTTC. Protein product: CASSWVGTRSSYNEQFF.

This clonotype was picked up a small number of times. The chain combines TRBV7-8 with TRBJ2-2; D tentatively reads TRBD1 or TRBD2 (7 bases each). Germline assignment: CDR1 SGHVS and CDR2 FQNEAQ. CDR3 size: 16 residues. V was cut by 5 bases and J by 0 bases, with 13 bases left in between. CDR3 DNA sequence: TGTGCCAGCAGCCCAGGGGGGGTGGCGAACACCGGGGAGCTGTTTTTT. It yields the protein CASSPGGVANTGELFF.

This clonotype has a count of ten or more. This rearrangement joins TRBV6-1 to TRBJ1-1, with 7 positions matching TRBD1. CDR1 MNHNS and CDR2 SASEGT come from the germline V gene. V was pared by 6 bases and J by 1 base, with 2 bases of the junction left unmatched. This CDR3 comprises 13 residues. CDR3 protein: CASSRQGNTEAFF. Written as DNA, the CDR3 is TGTGCCAGCAGCCGACAGGGGAACACTGAAGCTTTCTTT.

J is TRBJ1-6 and V is TRBV4-3; D gene uncertain. Germline values: CDR1 LGHNA, CDR2 YSLEER. The CDR3 contains 15 residues. V lost 0 bases and J lost 10, with 13 bases in between. The CDR3 sequence is CASSQDHLAESPLHF. In nucleotides, the CDR3 is TGCGCCAGCAGCCAAGATCATTTGGCGGAATCACCCCTCCACTTT.

This clonotype has only a few counts. The rearrangement uses TRBV7-9 and TRBJ2-1, with 8 bases aligning to TRBD1. The CDR3 sequence is 17 residues long. V lost 3 bases to trimming and J lost 0 bases; unmatched junction nucleotides: 7. The germline V gene has CDR1 SEHNR and CDR2 FQNEAQ (reference sequence). In DNA form, the CDR3 reads TGTGCCAGCAGCTTTTGGACAGGGAGTAGCTCCTACAATGAGCAGTTCTTC. This translates into CASSFWTGSSSYNEQFF.

This clonotype occurred many times. J is TRBJ1-1 and V is TRBV12-3 or TRBV12-4; 8 nucleotides match TRBD1. J lost 0 bases, V lost 5 bases, and 8 bases had no gene match. The CDR3 length is 16 residues. The CDR3, as DNA: TGTGCCAGCAGTCCCGACAGGGGCGGCATGAACACTGAAGCTTTCTTT. Its translation is CASSPDRGGMNTEAFF.